This T cell receptor beta chain was observed in a study of blood T cell repertoires in COVID-19. On the study more broadly: Whether acute or convalescent, the COVID-19 samples came from the United States, Italy and Spain. Nucleic acid was either cDNA or gDNA, and it came from T cells, B-cell-depleted T cells, or PBMCs.

How the authors handled the data: For nucleated cells, counts were estimated from reference gene primer amplification. Sequencing was performed with immunoSEQ multiplex PCR; in TCRdb, only in-frame clones are kept and a portion is missing. Clone size and V and J calls were adopted from that table, with D and trimming inferred from the DNA. The profile shows 200,000 to 300,000 clones, approximately 84% of them singletons. Sequencing was performed on peripheral blood. This clonotype originated in an elderly woman with acute or convalescent COVID-19.

CDR3 amino acids: CASSPPGLQGYEQYF. The CDR3 coding sequence is TGTGCCAGCTCACCACCGGGTTTACAGGGGTACGAGCAGTACTTC. The rearrangement joins TRBV18 to TRBJ2-7, with 7 bases matching TRBD1. The germline CDR1 and CDR2 sequences are KGHSH and LQKENI. The ends lost 0 bases at V and 4 bases at J; junction bases unmatched: 6. The CDR3 runs 15 residues.